This entry features one T cell receptor beta chain sequence. Relative to its sample, this clonotype is medium-sized (0.01 to 0.1%). Its antigen is currently not known. No per-base quality is available; no much larger clone lies one base away. Trimming removed 5 bases from V and 14 bases from J; the gene matches leave 8 bases unexplained. The CDR3 runs 12 residues from the cysteine to the phenylalanine. CDR3 DNA only is kept here, 36 bases in frame from base 1. CDR1 and CDR2 are read off the germline V gene (reference sequence) as SEHNR and FQNEAQ. Stable Graves' hyperthyroidism was defined as the absence of progression to ophthalmopathy over 18 months of follow-up. Hyperthyroidism patients were aged 18 to 65 years and newly diagnosed, with disease duration of less than 2 months. The study excluded patients with uncontrolled infections, other autoimmune diseases, pregnancy or lactation. Diagnoses relied on clinical symptoms, serum thyroxine and TRAb, thyroid ultrasound and orbital computed tomography. PBMCs were separated from roughly 9.6 ml of fresh peripheral blood using Ficoll-Paque density gradient centrifugation. Trizol reagent was used to extract total RNA, and RNA quality was then checked on an Agilent 2100 Bioanalyzer.

The TCR beta CDR3 regions were amplified from RNA transcripts. A first-round RT-PCR of the TCR CDR3 used the HTBI primer set with the Qiagen OneStep RT-PCR kit. A second multiplex PCR round built the libraries, followed by size selection and purification. Paired-end sequencing of the libraries was performed with 100 bp reads on an Illumina HiSeq2000. The authors processed their data as follows. SOAPnuke was used to process the raw data, with reads discarded if the reads contained adapters or uncalled bases, had a mean Phred below 15, or lacked an exact constant-primer or identifier match. High-quality paired reads were merged with COPE v1.2.5, and unique nucleotide sequences were defined as clonotypes. Clonotypes were aligned to IMGT TRBV, TRBD and TRBJ reference segments using MiTCR v1.1. Analysis was restricted to V-J combinations with a frequency above 0.0001, which covered about 99% of repertoires. The TCS score was defined as F50 (clonal expansion) divided by E x V (chaos), with BLOSUM62-based TCRdist calculated between CDR3 peptides within each V-J. Welch's t-statistics and random forest reduced several hundred V-J features to fewer than 15, which were used in a naive Bayes classifier (R e1071). The public sequencing data were trimmed at Q25 with fastp and processed into clonotypes with MiXCR by TCRdb, which kept only in-frame beta chains. Rows are unified per CDR3 protein, each entry keeping the most common DNA and genes. In this record, the V and J calls reflect TCRdb's handling and not the investigators' own analysis. The sample data list tens of thousands of distinct CDR3 sequences, and 40% to 55% of these were observed just once. The ten largest clones represent 10% of the sample.

The sample comes from a study of T cells in Graves' hyperthyroidism and ophthalmopathy (dated by TCRdb to the late 2010s). For the study in its entirety: Peripheral blood samples were taken at initial diagnosis, before any treatment was given. The study also compared thyroid tissue and blood T-cell repertoires from 5 to 7 Graves' hyperthyroidism patients. The paper describes TCR Vbeta CDR3 sequencing of roughly 130 peripheral blood samples, made up of 40 to 45 ophthalmopathy patients, over 70 hyperthyroidism patients and about 17 progressor patients. For training and testing, the 100 or so patients in the discovery cohort were randomly divided in a 7:3 ratio. TCR V-J signatures able to tell the groups apart were searched for in a discovery cohort of some 100 patients, of whom fewer than 45 had Graves' ophthalmopathy and roughly 57 had stable Graves' hyperthyroidism. Prospective prediction of ophthalmopathy was tested in an independent validation cohort of 18 to 20 hyperthyroidism patients and 15 to 17 patients who later progressed to ophthalmopathy. After blood sampling, hyperthyroidism patients were treated with methimazole at a starting dose of 30 mg daily, and ophthalmopathy patients were treated with high-dose intravenous methylprednisolone. What the authors observed across the whole study: Blood samples also contained most of the expanded thyroid clonotypes (frequency above 0.001), which suggests that blood repertoires may reflect thyroid immune responses. No statistical method was used to fix the sample size in advance, and group allocation was not hidden from the investigators. In cross-validation, a model built on a 13 V-J signature told ophthalmopathy apart from stable hyperthyroidism with approximately 90% sensitivity and 81% to 82% specificity, and in testing the same model reached 80%/75%. In validation, progression to ophthalmopathy was predicted by the model with about 70% sensitivity and 72.22% specificity, a median of 6.5 months before onset.

The TCR sequence derives from a woman in her twenties or thirties with Graves' hyperthyroidism. The rearranged chain carries TRBV7-9 and TRBJ2-3; a stretch of 9 junction bases matches TRBD1. Sequenced material: blood. The DNA is TGTGCCAGCAGCCAGGGGACAGGGAGTCGGTATTTT. Translation gives CASSQGTGSRYF.